This TCR beta chain was sequenced for a study of regulatory T cells in long-lasting Graves disease. Study-wide results and limits: Segments TRBV28, TRBJ1-2 and TRBJ2-5 showed preferential usage in persistent disease.

This clonotype was seen ten or more times. Its antigen is as yet unknown. The time point is: newly diagnosed GD, antithyroid drugs for less than 3 months. The authors made the TCR library using RNA they extracted from PBMCs. Library construction for TCR beta used iRepertoire HTBI primers and Arm-PCR of CDR3 regions. Using its own MiXCR run on the multiplex PCR reads, TCRdb lists one record per CDR3 protein. Of 450,000 to 700,000 distinct CDR3 sequences listed, roughly 12% were seen once; the top ten hold under 10%. After removal of 6 bases from V and 3 bases from J, the junction contained 4 bases not matched to a gene. This CDR3 has 13 residues. In addition, the sample was reused for a study of T cells in Graves' hyperthyroidism and ophthalmopathy. As reported in that work: Blood also carried most thyroid clonotypes expanded above 0.001.

The source is a man aged 30 to 45 with Graves disease. Here the sequenced sample was peripheral blood mononuclear cells (PBMCs), taken at new diagnosis, from a patient treated with antithyroid drugs. The J gene is TRBJ1-1, the V gene TRBV12-3 or TRBV12-4; 7 nucleotides match TRBD1. CDR3 in DNA: TGTGCCAGCAGGGCTGGGACAGACACTGAAGCTTTCTTT. Translated, it gives CASRAGTDTEAFF.